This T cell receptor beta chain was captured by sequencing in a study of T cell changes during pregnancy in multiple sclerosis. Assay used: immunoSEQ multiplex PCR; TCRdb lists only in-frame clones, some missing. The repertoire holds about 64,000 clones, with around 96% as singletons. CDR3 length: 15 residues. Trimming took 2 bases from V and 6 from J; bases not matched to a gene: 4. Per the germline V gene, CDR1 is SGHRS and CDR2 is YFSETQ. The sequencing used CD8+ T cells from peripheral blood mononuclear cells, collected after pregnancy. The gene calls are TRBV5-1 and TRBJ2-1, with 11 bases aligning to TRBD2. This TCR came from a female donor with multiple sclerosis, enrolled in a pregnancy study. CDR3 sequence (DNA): TGCGCCAGCAGCTTTGGGCTAGCGGGAGGCAATGAGCAGTTCTTC. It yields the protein CASSFGLAGGNEQFF.